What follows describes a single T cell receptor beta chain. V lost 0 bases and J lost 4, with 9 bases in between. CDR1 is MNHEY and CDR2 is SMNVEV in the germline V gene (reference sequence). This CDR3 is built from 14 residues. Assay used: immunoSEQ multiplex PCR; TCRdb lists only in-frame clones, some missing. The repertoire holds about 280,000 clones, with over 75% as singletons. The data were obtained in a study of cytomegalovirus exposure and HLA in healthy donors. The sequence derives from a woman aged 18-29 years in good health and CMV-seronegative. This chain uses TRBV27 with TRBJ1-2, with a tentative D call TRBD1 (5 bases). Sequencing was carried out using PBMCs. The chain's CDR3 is CASSLSQGFYGYTF. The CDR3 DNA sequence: TGTGCCAGCAGTTTATCTCAGGGTTTCTATGGCTACACCTTC.